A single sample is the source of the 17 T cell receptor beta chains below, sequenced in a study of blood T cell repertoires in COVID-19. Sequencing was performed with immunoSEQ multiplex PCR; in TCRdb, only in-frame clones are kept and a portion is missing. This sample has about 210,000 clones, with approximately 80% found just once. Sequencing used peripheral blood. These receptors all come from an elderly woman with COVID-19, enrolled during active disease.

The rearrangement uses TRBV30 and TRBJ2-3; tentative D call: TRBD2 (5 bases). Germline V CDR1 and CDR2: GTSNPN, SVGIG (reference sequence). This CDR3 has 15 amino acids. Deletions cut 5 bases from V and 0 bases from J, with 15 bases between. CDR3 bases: TGTGCCTGGGGCCGTCTCGGGATTAGCACAGATACGCAGTATTTT. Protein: CAWGRLGISTDTQYF.

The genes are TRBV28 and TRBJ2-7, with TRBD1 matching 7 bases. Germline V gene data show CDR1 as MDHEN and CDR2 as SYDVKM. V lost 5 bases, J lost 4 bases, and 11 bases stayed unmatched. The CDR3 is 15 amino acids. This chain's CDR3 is CASSRGQPGGYEQYF. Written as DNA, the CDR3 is TGTGCCAGCAGTAGGGGACAGCCCGGAGGTTACGAGCAGTACTTC.

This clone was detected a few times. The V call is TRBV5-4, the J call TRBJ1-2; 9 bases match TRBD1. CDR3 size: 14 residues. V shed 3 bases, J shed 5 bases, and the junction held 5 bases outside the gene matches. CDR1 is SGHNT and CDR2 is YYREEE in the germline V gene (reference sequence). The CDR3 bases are TGTGCCAGCAGCTCGGTGGGACAGGGATATGGCTACACCTTC. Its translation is CASSSVGQGYGYTF.

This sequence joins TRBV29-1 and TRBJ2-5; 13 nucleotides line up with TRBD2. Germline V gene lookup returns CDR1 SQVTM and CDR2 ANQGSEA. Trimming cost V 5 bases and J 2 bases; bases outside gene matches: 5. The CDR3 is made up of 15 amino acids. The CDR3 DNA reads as TGCAGCGTTTCCGGGACTAGCGGGGAACAAGAGACCCAGTACTTC. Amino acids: CSVSGTSGEQETQYF.

The CDR3 bases are TGCAGCGTCGTGACAGGGGTTAACACTGAAGCTTTCTTT. It encodes CSVVTGVNTEAFF. The chain joins TRBV29-1 to TRBJ1-1; 8 bases are a match to TRBD1. CDR1 and CDR2 (germline): SQVTM, ANQGSEA. The CDR3 extends over 13 amino acids. The ends lost 6 bases at V and 2 bases at J; junction bases unmatched: 5.

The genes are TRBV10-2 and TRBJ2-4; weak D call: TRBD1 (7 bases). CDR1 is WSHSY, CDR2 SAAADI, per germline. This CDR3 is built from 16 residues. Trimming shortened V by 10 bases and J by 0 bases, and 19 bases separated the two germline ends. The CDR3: CATKVAGQLAKNIQYF. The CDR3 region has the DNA TGCGCCACCAAGGTTGCGGGACAGCTAGCCAAAAACATTCAGTACTTC.

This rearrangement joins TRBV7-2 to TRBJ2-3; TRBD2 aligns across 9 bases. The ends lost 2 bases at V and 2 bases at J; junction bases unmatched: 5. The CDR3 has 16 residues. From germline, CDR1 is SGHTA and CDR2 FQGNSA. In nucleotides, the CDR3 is TGTGCCAGCAGCTTAAATGGCGGGGGGGTCACAGATACGCAGTATTTT. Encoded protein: CASSLNGGGVTDTQYF.

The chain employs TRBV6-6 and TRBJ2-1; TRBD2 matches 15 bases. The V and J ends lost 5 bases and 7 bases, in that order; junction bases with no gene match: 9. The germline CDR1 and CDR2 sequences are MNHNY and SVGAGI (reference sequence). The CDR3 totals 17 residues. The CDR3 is CASSPGLAGGAGNEQFF. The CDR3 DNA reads TGTGCCAGCAGTCCCGGACTAGCGGGGGGGGCTGGAAATGAGCAGTTCTTC.

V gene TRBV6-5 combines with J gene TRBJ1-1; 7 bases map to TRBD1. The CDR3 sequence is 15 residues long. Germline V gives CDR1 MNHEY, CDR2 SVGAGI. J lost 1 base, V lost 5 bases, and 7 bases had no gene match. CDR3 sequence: CASSTSRQGNTEAFF. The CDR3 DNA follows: TGTGCCAGCAGTACCTCGAGACAGGGGAACACTGAAGCTTTCTTT.

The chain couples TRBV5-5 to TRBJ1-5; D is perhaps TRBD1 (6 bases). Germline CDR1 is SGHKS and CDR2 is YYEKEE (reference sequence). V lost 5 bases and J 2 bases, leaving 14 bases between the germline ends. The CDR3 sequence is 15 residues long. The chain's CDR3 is CASSTQGGGNQPQHF. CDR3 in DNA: TGTGCCAGCAGTACACAGGGTGGTGGCAATCAGCCCCAGCATTTT.

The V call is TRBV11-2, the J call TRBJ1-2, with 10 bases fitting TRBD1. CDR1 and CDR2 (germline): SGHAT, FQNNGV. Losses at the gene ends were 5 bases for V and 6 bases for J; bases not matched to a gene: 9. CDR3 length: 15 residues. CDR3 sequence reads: CASSLTDRGTNGYTF. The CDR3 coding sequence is TGTGCCAGCAGCCTGACGGACAGGGGGACTAATGGCTACACCTTC.

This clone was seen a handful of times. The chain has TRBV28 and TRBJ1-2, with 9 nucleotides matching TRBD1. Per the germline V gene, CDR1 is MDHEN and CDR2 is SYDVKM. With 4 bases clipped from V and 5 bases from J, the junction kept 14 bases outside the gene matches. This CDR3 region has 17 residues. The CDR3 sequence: CASSSRPGTGSWYGYTF. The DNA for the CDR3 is TGTGCCAGCAGTTCACGTCCCGGGACAGGGTCTTGGTATGGCTACACCTTC.

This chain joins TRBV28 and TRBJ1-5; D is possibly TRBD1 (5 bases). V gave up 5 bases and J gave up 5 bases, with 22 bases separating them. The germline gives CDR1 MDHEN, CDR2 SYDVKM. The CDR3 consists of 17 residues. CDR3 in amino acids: CASSLPGPPDTYQPQHF. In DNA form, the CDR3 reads TGTGCCAGCAGTCTACCAGGGCCACCCGACACTTATCAGCCCCAGCATTTT.

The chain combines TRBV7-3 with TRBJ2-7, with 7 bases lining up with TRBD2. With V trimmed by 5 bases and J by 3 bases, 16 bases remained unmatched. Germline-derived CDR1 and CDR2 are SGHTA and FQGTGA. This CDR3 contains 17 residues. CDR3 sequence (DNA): TGTGCCAGCAGCCCCTGCTCTTGGGGGGGGAGACTCTACGAGCAGTACTTC. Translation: CASSPCSWGGRLYEQYF.

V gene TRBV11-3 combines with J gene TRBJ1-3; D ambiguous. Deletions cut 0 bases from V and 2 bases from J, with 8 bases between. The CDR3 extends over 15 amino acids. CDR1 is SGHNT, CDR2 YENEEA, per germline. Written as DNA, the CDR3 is TGTGCCAGCAGCTTAGATAGTTCTCCTGGAAACACCATATATTTT. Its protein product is CASSLDSSPGNTIYF.

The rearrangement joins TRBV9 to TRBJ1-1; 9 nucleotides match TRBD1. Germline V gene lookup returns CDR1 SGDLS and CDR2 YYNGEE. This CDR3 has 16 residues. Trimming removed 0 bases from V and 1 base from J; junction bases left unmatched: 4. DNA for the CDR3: TGTGCCAGCAGCGTAGCTACAGGGGGCGCGAACACTGAAGCTTTCTTT. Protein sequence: CASSVATGGANTEAFF.

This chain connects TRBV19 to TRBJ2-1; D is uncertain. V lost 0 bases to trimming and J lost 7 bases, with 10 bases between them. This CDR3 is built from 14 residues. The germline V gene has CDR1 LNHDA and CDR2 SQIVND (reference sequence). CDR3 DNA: TGTGCCAGTAGTATAGAAGTAACCAGAAATGAGCAGTTCTTC. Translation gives CASSIEVTRNEQFF. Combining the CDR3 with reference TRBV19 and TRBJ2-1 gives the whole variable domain DGGITQSPKYLFRKEGQNVTLSCEQNLNHDAMYWYRQDPGQGLRLIYYSQIVNDFQKGDIAEGYSVSREKKESFPLTVTSAQKNPTAFYLCASSIEVTRNEQFFGPGTRLTVL.